This TCR beta chain was captured by sequencing in a study of OX40 agonist ivuxolimab in advanced cancers. About the study: Administration of intravenous ivuxolimab to patients occurred every 2 weeks at 0.01 to 10 mg/kg. Study observations and caveats: Nonresponders, in some cases, also had low normalized T-cell clonal expansion.

Generated by immunoSEQ multiplex PCR, the TCRdb table keeps only in-frame clones and is missing some. The sample carries about 73,000 clones, about nine tenths recorded once. Patients who had autoimmune disease history or got systemic immunosuppression were left out. Comment on this clone: Its antigen remains unknown.

Source: CD4+ or CD8+ T cells sorted from blood, taken in a trial of the OX40 agonist ivuxolimab. The sequence came from an adult with an advanced solid tumor such as melanoma, head and neck, liver or kidney cancer.

The CDR3 coding sequence is TGTGCCAGCAGGCGGACCGCCGACACTGAAGCTTTCTTT. Translating gives CASRRTADTEAFF. The rearrangement joins TRBV6-1 to TRBJ1-1; no reliable D call. Per the germline V gene, CDR1 is MNHNS and CDR2 is SASEGT. This CDR3 is built from 13 residues. The V gene lost 6 bases and the J gene lost 3 bases, with 11 bases spanning the gap.